The rows below give T cell receptor beta chains drawn from one sample of a study of early T cells in non-severe SARS-CoV-2 infection. TCRdb independently ran MiXCR on the 5' RACE reads; one entry per CDR3 protein. The data show roughly 57,000 distinct CDR3 sequences, roughly an eighth seen once. Specimen: whole blood. These receptors were taken from an adult who was a healthcare worker with PCR-confirmed SARS-CoV-2 infection or an uninfected control (not recorded which). Both conserved end residues are part of each CDR3. A D gene is named only where the DNA matches it firmly. A clone size is listed for some rows: how often the clone was seen (once, few, many), or a class if it is expanded.

j_gene,d_gene,abundance,v_gene,CDR3nt,CDR3aa
TRBJ2-5,TRBD2,-,TRBV2,TGTGCCAGCAGTGGATCTAGCGGGGGGGCGAAGACCCAGTACTTC,CASSGSSGGAKTQYF
TRBJ2-3,TRBD2,many,TRBV5-1,TGCGCCAGCAGCTCTAGCCGGGGGGGCACAGATACGCAGTATTTT,CASSSSRGGTDTQYF
TRBJ1-2,-,-,TRBV3-1,TGTGCCAGCAGCCACGAACTGATAACCCCAAATGGCTACACCTTC,CASSHELITPNGYTF
TRBJ1-4,TRBD1,many,TRBV20-1,TGCAGCCTTACAGGGGGCCTGGAAAAACTGTTTTTT,CSLTGGLEKLFF
TRBJ2-5,TRBD1,-,TRBV27,TGTGCCAGCAGAAGGACAGGGCGACAAGAGACCCAGTACTTC,CASRRTGRQETQYF
TRBJ1-1,-,many,TRBV6-6,TGTGCCAGCAGTTCCCTGGGATACACTGAAGCTTTCTTT,CASSSLGYTEAFF
TRBJ2-3,TRBD2,few,TRBV3-1,TGTGCCAGCAGCCCGGGACTAGCGGCAGATACGCAGTATTTT,CASSPGLAADTQYF
TRBJ1-1,-,many,TRBV27,TGTGCCAGCAGACCCTTGGGGGCCGGACGGGGTGAAGCTTTCTTT,CASRPLGAGRGEAFF
TRBJ2-7,-,few,TRBV18,TGTGCCAGCTCACCACGGGGGTTGACGTACGAGCAGTACTTC,CASSPRGLTYEQYF
TRBJ1-2,TRBD1,many,TRBV19,TGTGCCAGTAGCCTAACAGGGGTCTATGGCTACACCTTC,CASSLTGVYGYTF
TRBJ1-2,TRBD1,many,TRBV7-6,TGTGCCAGCAGCCAGGGAGGGACAGCCTTCTATGGCTACACCTTC,CASSQGGTAFYGYTF
TRBJ1-5,-,few,TRBV12-3/TRBV12-4,TGTGCCAGCAGTTTATCGTCGCAGCCCCAGCATTTT,CASSLSSQPQHF
TRBJ1-2,-,few,TRBV6-1,TGTGCCAGCAAAACTTCCGGGACGTGGATCTACTATGGCTACACCTTC,CASKTSGTWIYYGYTF
TRBJ2-2,-,-,TRBV30,TGTGCCTGGAGAGCCGGGGCCGGGCTGTTTTTT,CAWRAGAGLFF
TRBJ2-4,-,once,TRBV19,TGTGCCAGTAGTATCCGGGGAAACATTCAGTACTTC,CASSIRGNIQYF
TRBJ2-7,TRBD1,many,TRBV28,TGTGTCACCTGGGACAGGGTGAACGAGCAGTACTTC,CVTWDRVNEQYF
TRBJ2-3,-,-,TRBV5-1,TGCGCCAGCAGCGGGGACCAGGCCGCAGATACGCAGTATTTT,CASSGDQAADTQYF
TRBJ1-1,-,-,TRBV18,TGTGCCAGCTTTATCGGCCTGAACACTGAAGCTTTCTTT,CASFIGLNTEAFF
TRBJ1-1,-,few,TRBV7-2,TGTGCCAGCAGCCGACCGGGACGGCTGACTGAAGCTTTCTTT,CASSRPGRLTEAFF
TRBJ2-5,-,-,TRBV7-7,TGTGCTAGCAGCTTAGGAAGTGGCAGGGAAGAGACCCAGTACTTC,CASSLGSGREETQYF
TRBJ2-1,-,many,TRBV11-3,TGTGCCAGCAGCTTTGATGGCCTCCGGGATGAGCAGTTCTTC,CASSFDGLRDEQFF
TRBJ2-3,-,few,TRBV21-1,TGTGCCAGCAGCGCAGGCAGACCCACAGATACGCAGTATTTT,CASSAGRPTDTQYF
TRBJ2-1,TRBD2,-,TRBV15,TGTGCCACCAGCAGACTAGCGGGGGTGGGGAATGAGCAGTTCTTC,CATSRLAGVGNEQFF
TRBJ2-4,-,-,TRBV19,TGTGCCAGTAGTATCGGAGTTGACATTCAGTACTTC,CASSIGVDIQYF
TRBJ2-5,-,-,TRBV20-1,TGCAGTACCCGGGATGGCGGGACCCAGTACTTC,CSTRDGGTQYF
TRBJ2-2,TRBD2,-,TRBV6-2/TRBV6-3,TGTGCCAGCAGTGCTAGCGGGGGAGATACCGGGGAGCTGTTTTTT,CASSASGGDTGELFF
TRBJ2-6,-,many,TRBV7-6,TGTGCCAGCAGCTATCGGACCACTGGGGCCAACGTCCTGACTTTC,CASSYRTTGANVLTF
TRBJ2-5,-,-,TRBV4-2,TGTGCCAGCAGCCAGACCAGGCAATATCAGACCCAGTACTTC,CASSQTRQYQTQYF
TRBJ1-6,-,many,TRBV7-8,TGTGCCAGCAGCCCAGGTACAGGGCAGAATTCACCCCTCCACTTT,CASSPGTGQNSPLHF
TRBJ2-2,TRBD2,-,TRBV5-1,TGCGCCAGCAGCTTGGGGACTAGAGAGGGCACCGGGGAGCTGTTTTTT,CASSLGTREGTGELFF